This T cell receptor (beta chain) was sequenced in a study of blood T cell repertoires in COVID-19. Study background: Spain, Italy and the United States supplied samples that represented acute and convalescent COVID-19. PBMCs, B-cell-depleted T cells, or T cells provided the cDNA or gDNA that made up the material.

Under the authors' procedure: How many nucleated cells were present was estimated from reference gene primer amplification. The assay was immunoSEQ multiplex PCR, and TCRdb's table has in-frame clones only and misses some. Clonal size and the V and J genes are those of that table, whereas D and trimming came from the DNA. This sample has around 130,000 clones, with approximately 88% found just once. Material: peripheral blood. The receptor was derived from a man in his sixties with active or convalescent COVID-19.

In DNA, the CDR3 is TGTGCCAGTAGTATGTATGGGCGCAATCAGCCCCAGCATTTT. It encodes CASSMYGRNQPQHF. V and J are TRBV19 and TRBJ1-5; D call uncertain. Per germline, CDR1 LNHDA and CDR2 SQIVND (reference sequence). This CDR3 is built from 14 residues. V dropped 3 bases and J dropped 2 bases, with 8 bases sitting between them.